Listed here is a single T cell receptor beta chain. The entry originates in a study of blood T cell repertoires in COVID-19. Across the whole study: Sites in the United States, Italy and Spain provided acute and convalescent COVID-19 samples.

Per the original data handling: Amplified reference gene primers provided the basis for estimating nucleated cell counts. TCRdb's table, derived via immunoSEQ multiplex PCR, lists solely in-frame clones and lacks some. V, J and clone size were drawn from that table, and D and trimming were deduced from the DNA. Of fewer than 350,000 clones listed, 85% are singletons. This CDR3 has 15 amino acids. With 4 bases clipped from V and 4 bases from J, the junction kept 3 bases outside the gene matches. Germline-derived CDR1 and CDR2 are SGHRS and YFSETQ. V and J are TRBV5-1 and TRBJ2-2, with TRBD1 matching over 11 bases. What was sequenced was PBMCs or T cells enriched from blood (not recorded which). The source is a woman between 50 and 59 years old who had recovered from COVID-19. CDR3 in amino acids: CASSTGTGGTGELFF. The CDR3 coding sequence is TGCGCCAGCAGCACCGGGACAGGGGGCACCGGGGAGCTGTTTTTT. Full variable domain (missing parts from reference TRBV5-1 and TRBJ2-2): KAGVTQTPRYLIKTRGQQVTLSCSPISGHRSVSWYQQTPGQGLQFLFEYFSETQRNKGNFPGRFSGRQFSNSRSEMNVSTLELGDSALYLCASSTGTGGTGELFFGEGSRLTVL.